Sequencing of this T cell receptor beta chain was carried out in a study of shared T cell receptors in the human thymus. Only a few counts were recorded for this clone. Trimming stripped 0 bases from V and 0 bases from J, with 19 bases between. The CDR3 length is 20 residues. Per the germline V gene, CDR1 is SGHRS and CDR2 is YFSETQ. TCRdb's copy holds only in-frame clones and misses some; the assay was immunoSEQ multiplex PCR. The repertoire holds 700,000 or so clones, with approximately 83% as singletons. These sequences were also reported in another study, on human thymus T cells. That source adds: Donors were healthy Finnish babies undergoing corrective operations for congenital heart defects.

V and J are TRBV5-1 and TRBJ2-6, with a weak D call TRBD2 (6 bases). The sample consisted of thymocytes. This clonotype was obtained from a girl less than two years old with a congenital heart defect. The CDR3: CASSLDCVRDGCSGANVLTF. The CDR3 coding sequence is TGCGCCAGCAGCTTGGATTGTGTGCGGGACGGATGCTCTGGGGCCAACGTCCTGACTTTC.